These T cell receptor beta chains were read from a single sample in a study of OX40 agonist ivuxolimab in advanced cancers. Profiled with immunoSEQ multiplex PCR; TCRdb holds only in-frame clones, not every one. Of approximately 52,000 clones in the sample, roughly 80% were seen once. This specimen consisted of CD4+ or CD8+ T cells sorted from blood, obtained in a trial of the OX40 agonist ivuxolimab. The receptors stem from an adult with an advanced solid tumor such as melanoma, head and neck, liver or kidney cancer. CDR3s include the opening cysteine and the closing phenylalanine or tryptophan. A D gene is named only where the DNA matches it firmly. Some rows have no size entry. The others give once, few or many, or a class for an expanded clone.

abundance | j_gene | d_gene | v_gene | CDR3nt | CDR3aa
. | TRBJ1-2 | . | TRBV9 | TGTGCCAGCAGCGTTATTTCCAACTATGGCTACACCTTC | CASSVISNYGYTF
. | TRBJ2-3 | TRBD1 | TRBV11-3 | TGTGCCAGCAGCCCGGACAGGGGAGGGGGCACAGATACGCAGTATTTT | CASSPDRGGGTDTQYF
. | TRBJ2-5 | TRBD1 | TRBV7-9 | TGTGCCAGCAGCCGTGTGAGAGCAGGGGGCTATCAAGAGACCCAGTACTTC | CASSRVRAGGYQETQYF
. | TRBJ2-1 | . | TRBV19 | TGTGCCAGTAGTACAACAGTTATCAATGAGCAGTTCTTC | CASSTTVINEQFF
. | TRBJ2-7 | TRBD2 | TRBV7-2 | TGTGCCAGCAGCCCAGCGGGGGAGATGTGGGAGCAGTACTTC | CASSPAGEMWEQYF
. | TRBJ2-1 | TRBD1 | TRBV27 | TGTGCCAGCAGTTTAGGCAGGGGGCGCGGCAATGAGCAGTTCTTC | CASSLGRGRGNEQFF
. | TRBJ2-2 | . | TRBV18 | TGTGCCAGCTCACCACCGATGACAGTAGGGGAGCTGTTTTTT | CASSPPMTVGELFF
once | TRBJ1-1 | . | TRBV6-5 | TGTGCCACGTCGGGGGCTGGCACTGAAGCTTTCTTT | CATSGAGTEAFF
. | TRBJ2-5 | . | TRBV14 | TGTGCCAGCAGCCAAACACTAGGGGAGGAGACCCAGTACTTC | CASSQTLGEETQYF
once | TRBJ2-3 | . | TRBV7-9 | TGTGCCAGCCGACCGGCCCTCTCTAGCACAGATACGCAGTATTTT | CASRPALSSTDTQYF
. | TRBJ2-2 | . | TRBV19 | TGTGCCAGTAGTAACCAGGGCCACACCGGGGAGCTGTTTTTT | CASSNQGHTGELFF
once | TRBJ1-2 | . | TRBV9 | TGTGCCAGCAGCGTGCGATCCACTCCCAACTATGGCTACACCTTC | CASSVRSTPNYGYTF
few | TRBJ1-2 | . | TRBV30 | TGTGCCTGCCCGGACAGATCCTATGGCTACACCTTC | CACPDRSYGYTF
. | TRBJ2-5 | . | TRBV12-2 | TGTGCAAGTCGCTTGCCGCAAAGGGACCAAGAGACCCAGTACTTC | CASRLPQRDQETQYF
. | TRBJ2-2 | TRBD1 | TRBV5-4 | TGTGCCAGCAGCTTGGGCCCAGGGGGCTGGTACACCGGGGAGCTGTTTTTT | CASSLGPGGWYTGELFF
. | TRBJ1-5 | . | TRBV7-9 | TGTGCCAGCAGCCACGCGACAGGCTATGGCAATCAGCCCCAGCATTTT | CASSHATGYGNQPQHF
. | TRBJ1-3 | . | TRBV18 | TGTGCCAGCTCACAGCGATTTCGTACGAACACCATATATTTT | CASSQRFRTNTIYF
. | TRBJ2-6 | . | TRBV19 | TGTGCCAGTAGTATGGCTAGATATTCTGGGGCCAACGTCCTGACTTTC | CASSMARYSGANVLTF
. | TRBJ1-1 | . | TRBV6-5 | TGTGCCAGCAGTTACTCTGGGCAACAGACGGCTTTCTTT | CASSYSGQQTAFF
. | TRBJ2-3 | TRBD1 | TRBV19 | TGTGCCAGTAGTATAGATCAGACAGGGGCAGATACGCAGTATTTT | CASSIDQTGADTQYF
. | TRBJ1-1 | . | TRBV7-2 | TGTGCCAGCAGCTCCCGAACCAACACTGAAGCTTTCTTT | CASSSRTNTEAFF
. | TRBJ2-7 | TRBD1 | TRBV7-2 | TGTGCCAGCAGCTATTCCACAGGGGCGCTCTCCTACGAGCAGTACTTC | CASSYSTGALSYEQYF
. | TRBJ2-3 | TRBD1 | TRBV7-2 | TGTGCCAGCAGCCCCCAGGGGGTTTTGCCAGATACGCAGTATTTT | CASSPQGVLPDTQYF
. | TRBJ1-1 | . | TRBV9 | TGTGCCAGCAGAAAGGGGGTGATGAACACTGAAGCTTTCTTT | CASRKGVMNTEAFF
once | TRBJ2-4 | . | TRBV30 | TGTGCCTGGAGGCGGACTAGGAGACAAGGGGGAAACATTCAGTACTTC | CAWRRTRRQGGNIQYF
. | TRBJ1-1 | . | TRBV19 | TGTGCCAGTATGGGCGCCCAGGGGGAAGCTTTCTTT | CASMGAQGEAFF
. | TRBJ2-5 | TRBD1 | TRBV29-1 | TGCAGCGTTCGGACAGGGGACGAGACCCAGTACTTC | CSVRTGDETQYF
. | TRBJ2-6 | . | TRBV5-4 | TGTGCCAGCAGCTTGGGTGGGGACGCTGGGGCCAACGTCCTGACTTTC | CASSLGGDAGANVLTF
. | TRBJ1-4 | TRBD1 | TRBV28 | TGTGCCAGCAGTCGCGGACAGGGAAAGAATGAAAAACTGTTTTTT | CASSRGQGKNEKLFF
. | TRBJ1-2 | . | TRBV6-5 | TGTGCCAGCAGGGCCATAACGGCAGGGCCCCATGGCTACACCTTC | CASRAITAGPHGYTF
. | TRBJ2-4 | TRBD2 | TRBV4-3 | TGCGCCAGCAGCCAAGATTTCAGCGGGGGGGCCAAAAACATTCAGTACTTC | CASSQDFSGGAKNIQYF
. | TRBJ1-2 | . | TRBV4-3 | TGCGCCAGCAGCCAAGACAATAACTATGGCTACACCTTC | CASSQDNNYGYTF
. | TRBJ1-6 | TRBD1 | TRBV9 | TGTGCCAGCAGCACAGGGACAGGCAATCTCCACTTT | CASSTGTGNLHF
. | TRBJ1-1 | . | TRBV7-9 | TGTGCCAGCCCCCCCGGGTCCTCGGTCATGAACACTGAAGCTTTCTTT | CASPPGSSVMNTEAFF
. | TRBJ1-2 | . | TRBV5-1 | TGCGCCAGCAGCTTGGATGGGTTTAACTATGGCTACACCTTC | CASSLDGFNYGYTF
. | TRBJ2-7 | . | TRBV19 | TGTGCCAGTAGTACAGGAAGGGACTCCTACGAGCAGTACTTC | CASSTGRDSYEQYF
. | TRBJ1-1 | TRBD1 | TRBV4-3 | TGCGCCAGCAGCCCCGACAGGGACACTGAAGCTTTCTTT | CASSPDRDTEAFF
. | TRBJ2-3 | . | TRBV11-2 | TGTGCCAGCAGCTTAGATCCGTTCACAGATACGCAGTATTTT | CASSLDPFTDTQYF
. | TRBJ2-3 | TRBD2 | TRBV28 | TGTGCCAGCAGTTCCTATAGCGGGGGGCCCAAGGATACGCAGTATTTT | CASSSYSGGPKDTQYF
. | TRBJ2-5 | . | TRBV30 | TGTGCCTGGAGTGTCGAGACCCAGTACTTC | CAWSVETQYF
. | TRBJ1-1 | . | TRBV11-3 | TGTGCCAGCAGCTTAGCGGGGGAAACTGAAGCTTTCTTT | CASSLAGETEAFF
. | TRBJ1-3 | . | TRBV7-6 | TGTGCCAGCAGCTTAGAGTACTCTGGAAACACCATATATTTT | CASSLEYSGNTIYF